Below, 9 T cell receptor beta chains from the same sample are listed, as sequenced in a study of beta chain features in type 1 diabetes. The whole isolated RNA underwent reverse transcription, so sequencing captured expressed TCRB transcripts. Assay: immunoSEQ multiplex PCR; the TCRdb copy retains only in-frame clones and omits some. The table shows around 430,000 clones, with approximately 30% occurring only once. Material for sequencing was naive CD4+ T cells from blood. These receptors were taken from a man younger than 30 in good health.

This clone was observed a few times. The CDR3 reads CASSVDPTGTEAFF. The CDR3 DNA reads TGTGCCAGCAGCGTAGACCCGACCGGGACTGAAGCTTTCTTT. The J gene is TRBJ1-1, the V gene TRBV9; D gene unclear. Trimming shortened V by 0 bases and J by 5 bases, and 11 bases separated the two germline ends. The CDR3 contains 14 residues. Germline CDR1 is SGDLS and CDR2 is YYNGEE.

The V gene is TRBV7-9, the J gene TRBJ2-6, with D tentatively TRBD1 (5 bases). V lost 1 base and J lost 4, with 11 bases in between. The CDR3 loop spans 16 amino acids. Germline CDR1 reads SEHNR; CDR2 reads FQNEAQ (reference sequence). The CDR3, as DNA: TGTGCCAGCAGCTTAGTAGGGGCCACGGGGGCCAACGTCCTGACTTTC. This gives the protein CASSLVGATGANVLTF. Complete variable domain (other parts from reference TRBV7-9 and TRBJ2-6): DTGVSQNPRHKITKRGQNVTFRCDPISEHNRLYWYRQTLGQGPEFLTYFQNEAQLEKSRLLSDRFSAERPKGSFSTLEIQRTEQGDSAMYLCASSLVGATGANVLTFGAGSRLTVL.

A few counts support this clone. Other DNA sequences in the same sample also yield this CDR3. The genes are TRBV2 and TRBJ2-5; 8 bases align to TRBD1. Germline V gene sequence: CDR1 SNHLY, CDR2 FYNNEI. This CDR3 region has 13 residues. The junction had 2 bases not matched to a gene; V was cut back by 4 bases and J by 4 bases. This CDR3 is CASSGTGGETQYF. CDR3 DNA: TGTGCCAGCAGTGGAACAGGGGGAGAGACCCAGTACTTC.

The rearrangement uses TRBV7-2 and TRBJ1-2, with D perhaps TRBD1 (5 bases). Germline CDR1 and CDR2: SGHTA and FQGNSA. This CDR3 has 14 residues. V was clipped by 1 base and J by 7 bases, with 13 bases between them. The DNA for the CDR3 is TGTGCCAGCAGCTTAGAGACCAGGGTTTTTGGCTACACCTTC. It codes for CASSLETRVFGYTF.

J is TRBJ2-3 and V is TRBV7-2, with D hard to call. Per germline, CDR1 SGHTA and CDR2 FQGNSA. The CDR3 loop spans 15 amino acids. Deletions cut 7 bases from V and 3 bases from J, with 17 bases between. The CDR3 is CASTSRGTGTDTQYF. The CDR3 DNA sequence: TGTGCCAGCACCTCCCGCGGCACTGGGACAGATACGCAGTATTTT.

The gene calls are TRBV28 and TRBJ2-4, with 9 bases fitting TRBD1. V lost 5 bases to trimming and J lost 0 bases; unmatched junction nucleotides: 11. Germline-derived CDR1 and CDR2 are MDHEN and SYDVKM. This CDR3 region has 18 residues. The CDR3 region is CASSPLGTGSLAKNIQYF. In DNA, the CDR3 is TGTGCCAGCAGTCCCCTCGGGACAGGGTCTCTAGCCAAAAACATTCAGTACTTC. The full variable domain, rest sourced from reference TRBV28 and TRBJ2-4, is DVKVTQSSRYLVKRTGEKVFLECVQDMDHENMFWYRQDPGLGLRLIYFSYDVKMKEKGDIPEGYSVSREKKERFSLILESASTNQTSMYLCASSPLGTGSLAKNIQYFGAGTRLSVL.

The V and J genes are TRBV11-1 and TRBJ2-6; D unresolved. Per germline, CDR1 SGHAT and CDR2 FQDESV (reference sequence). Trimming stripped 4 bases from V and 0 bases from J, with 7 bases between. This CDR3 comprises 15 residues. The CDR3 nucleotides read TGTGCCAGCAGCTCCCTCTCCTCTGGGGCCAACGTCCTGACTTTC. This translates into CASSSLSSGANVLTF.

This clone was detected a few times. The V gene is TRBV30, the J gene TRBJ2-1; D is possibly TRBD2 (6 bases). The CDR3 runs 15 residues. Looked up from germline, CDR1 is GTSNPN and CDR2 is SVGIG (reference sequence). V lost 2 bases and J lost 9, with 20 bases in between. In DNA, the CDR3 is TGTGCCTGGAGTCTACTTGAAGGCTTCGGGAGTGAGCAGTTCTTC. It is translated as CAWSLLEGFGSEQFF.

The sample holds a few counts of this clone. CDR3 amino acids: CASSLPSGSLFF. The CDR3 DNA reads TGTGCCAGCAGCTTGCCTAGCGGGAGCCTGTTCTTC. The chain joins TRBV5-6 to TRBJ2-1; 10 bases are shared with TRBD2. The germline V gene encodes CDR1 SGHDT and CDR2 YYEEEE. J was trimmed by 15 bases and V by 1 base; bases with no gene match: 4. There are 12 residues in the CDR3.